The 13 T cell receptor beta chains listed next were all sequenced from one sample in a study of OX40 agonist ivuxolimab in advanced cancers. Clones were sequenced by immunoSEQ multiplex PCR, and TCRdb holds only the in-frame ones, with some missing. Altogether roughly 61,000 clones are present, 87% being singletons, with the ten largest covering about 0.38%. The sample was CD4+ or CD8+ T cells sorted from blood, taken in a trial of the OX40 agonist ivuxolimab. These receptors were obtained from an adult with an advanced solid tumor such as melanoma, head and neck, liver or kidney cancer.

This sequence joins TRBV18 and TRBJ2-3; TRBD1 matches at 8 bases. After removal of 3 bases from V and 0 bases from J, the junction contained 5 bases not matched to a gene. From germline, CDR1 is KGHSH and CDR2 LQKENI. The CDR3 has 16 residues. CDR3 coding DNA: TGTGCCAGCTCACCGACAGGGGCTTCGAGCACAGATACGCAGTATTTT. This sequence encodes CASSPTGASSTDTQYF.

The V call is TRBV7-3, the J call TRBJ2-7; TRBD1 agrees at 8 bases. V lost 5 bases to trimming and J lost 3 bases; unmatched junction nucleotides: 6. The CDR3 runs to 14 residues. The germline gives CDR1 SGHTA, CDR2 FQGTGA. DNA for the CDR3: TGTGCCAGCAGCCCAAGCACAGGGGGCTACGAGCAGTACTTC. It is translated as CASSPSTGGYEQYF.

The chain is built from TRBV14 and TRBJ2-1; either TRBD1 or TRBD2 may fit D (6 bases each). Per germline, CDR1 SGHDN and CDR2 FVKESK. The V and J ends lost 4 bases and 10 bases respectively, with 14 bases between them. This CDR3 contains 13 residues. This CDR3 reads CASSPGATREQFF. DNA of the CDR3: TGTGCCAGCAGCCCGGGGGCGACGAGGGAGCAGTTCTTC.

The J gene is TRBJ1-2, the V gene TRBV15, with D unresolved. The CDR3 has 11 amino acids. The V end was cut by 3 bases, the J end by 7 bases, with 6 bases between. Germline lookup yields CDR1 LNHNV and CDR2 YYDKDF (reference sequence). DNA for the CDR3: TGTGCCACCAGCAGCCCGACTGGCTACACCTTC. Translating gives CATSSPTGYTF.

The chain joins TRBV15 to TRBJ2-3; 14 nucleotides agree with TRBD2. CDR3 length: 19 residues. CDR1 LNHNV and CDR2 YYDKDF come from the germline V gene (reference sequence). The V segment lost 3 bases and the J segment 5 bases; nucleotides outside the gene matches: 13. The CDR3 loop reads CATSRGGTSGGGSGDTQYF. The DNA for the CDR3 is TGTGCCACCAGCAGGGGAGGGACTAGCGGGGGAGGGTCAGGAGATACGCAGTATTTT. The entire variable domain, with the rest obtained from reference TRBV15 and TRBJ2-3, is as follows: DAMVIQNPRYQVTQFGKPVTLSCSQTLNHNVMYWYQQKSSQAPKLLFHYYDKDFNNEADTPDNFQSRRPNTSFCFLDIRSPGLGDTAMYLCATSRGGTSGGGSGDTQYFGPGTRLTVL.

This chain connects TRBV6-4 to TRBJ2-2; D remains unclear. This CDR3 contains 15 residues. Trimming left V 6 bases short and J 5 bases short, with 16 bases between. The V gene's germline CDR1 is MRHNA and CDR2 SNTAGT. In DNA, the CDR3 is TGTGCCAGCAGCGCCTCTAGTGGAGCAACCGGGGAGCTGTTTTTT. It is translated as CASSASSGATGELFF.

V is TRBV2 and J is TRBJ2-2; possibly TRBD1 for D (5 bases). Germline values: CDR1 SNHLY, CDR2 FYNNEI. The CDR3 extends over 14 amino acids. The germline V and J ends were trimmed by 10 bases and 1 base, with 13 bases remaining between them. DNA of the CDR3: TGTGCCACCCTGAGGCAGGGGAACACCGGGGAGCTGTTTTTT. It encodes CATLRQGNTGELFF. Full variable domain (missing parts from reference TRBV2 and TRBJ2-2): EPEVTQTPSHQVTQMGQEVILRCVPISNHLYFYWYRQILGQKVEFLVSFYNNEISEKSEIFDDQFSVERPDGSNFTLKIRSTKLEDSAMYFCATLRQGNTGELFFGEGSRLTVL.

J is TRBJ2-7 and V is TRBV27, with D perhaps TRBD1 (6 bases). V lost 3 bases and J 7 bases, leaving 10 bases between the germline ends. The CDR3 is made up of 12 amino acids. The germline V gene has CDR1 MNHEY and CDR2 SMNVEV (reference sequence). CDR3 coding DNA: TGTGCCAGCAGTTTTACAGGGCGGGAGCAGTACTTC. Translation: CASSFTGREQYF.

This CDR3 is CASSLGGGNEQFF. CDR3 DNA: TGTGCCAGCAGCTTAGGTGGGGGGAATGAGCAGTTCTTC. V is TRBV11-2 and J is TRBJ2-1, with D tentatively TRBD2 (6 bases). Germline CDR1 and CDR2: SGHAT and FQNNGV. The V end lost 1 base, the J end lost 7 bases, and 8 bases lay between the germline ends. CDR3 length equals 13 residues.

The chain has TRBV4-2 and TRBJ2-1; TRBD2 agrees at 15 bases. The germline V gene encodes CDR1 LGHNA and CDR2 YNFKEQ. There are 18 residues in the CDR3. The J segment lost 6 bases and the V segment lost 6 bases, leaving 12 bases of the junction unmatched. In DNA, the CDR3 is TGTGCCAGCAGTCCTGGACTAGCGGGGGGGCCGGCTTCCAATGAGCAGTTCTTC. As protein: CASSPGLAGGPASNEQFF.

This clone was counted between two and nine times. The V call is TRBV29-1, the J call TRBJ2-7, with D possibly being TRBD1 or TRBD2 (6 bases each). Germline values: CDR1 SQVTM, CDR2 ANQGSEA. The V and J ends lost 6 bases and 3 bases respectively, with 12 bases between them. The CDR3 is 12 amino acids. In nucleotides, the CDR3 is TGCAGCGTATCCAGGGGAGGCTACGAGCAGTACTTC. It codes for CSVSRGGYEQYF.

This chain connects TRBV30 to TRBJ2-7, with TRBD1 matching over 10 bases. The CDR3 loop spans 13 amino acids. Germline V CDR1 and CDR2: GTSNPN, SVGIG (reference sequence). V shed 5 bases, J shed 2 bases, and the junction held 3 bases outside the gene matches. CDR3 in amino acids: CAWGTGVTYEQYF. The CDR3 nucleotides read TGTGCCTGGGGGACAGGGGTAACCTACGAGCAGTACTTC. The whole variable domain, filled in from reference TRBV30 and TRBJ2-7, reads SQTIHQWPATLVQPVGSPLSLECTVEGTSNPNLYWYRQAAGRGLQLLFYSVGIGQISSEVPQNLSASRPQDRQFILSSKKLLLSDSGFYLCAWGTGVTYEQYFGPGTRLTVT.

The chain combines TRBV15 with TRBJ2-7; D might be TRBD1 (6 bases). The CDR3 length is 15 residues. Deletions cut 0 bases from V and 7 bases from J, with 16 bases between. In germline, CDR1 is LNHNV, CDR2 YYDKDF (reference sequence). CDR3: CATSRETNRALEQYF. The CDR3 DNA follows: TGTGCCACCAGCAGAGAAACAAACAGGGCCTTGGAGCAGTACTTC.